Listed here is a single TCR beta chain. A few counts support this clone. Its antigen has not been determined. The missing CDR3 end, 3 residues past where the read stops, is filled in from the germline J gene. This sample stems from a study of T cell clonality in common variable immunodeficiency (dated by TCRdb to about 2015). General conclusions and limits of the study: Healthy controls shared more TCRbeta clones with each other than CVID subjects shared among themselves (p < 0.0001). According to the authors, figuring out what caused the increased clonality in CVID would require sequencing the repertoires of T cell subpopulations. TCRbeta clonality was higher in CVID subjects than in healthy controls (t-test p = 0.018), and the increase was most characteristic of about a third of subjects. Differences among patients in the CVID cohort limited the correlations between repertoire features and clinical complications. Reportedly, TCRbeta sequences from CVID had fewer deletions and N-nucleotide insertions, and highly modified clones with 13 or more V deletions were absent from CVID. Despite equal DNA input, controls averaged approximately 88,000 unique sequences per sample versus about 30,000 in CVID samples.

CDR1 and CDR2 (SGHTA, FQGNSA) derive from the germline V gene. The CDR3, cysteine through phenylalanine, is 14 amino acids long. The CDR3 was read in part: 33 bases, with the frame set at base 1. Ends trimmed: V by 4 bases, J by 6 bases; bases unmatched to a gene: 6. For sequencing, equivalent amounts of genomic DNA were input from CVID and control samples. For every sample, a 60 bp segment covering the rearranged TCRbeta CDR3 region was amplified and then sequenced. The immunoSEQ assay, a bias-corrected multiplex PCR with high-throughput sequencing, was employed for TCRbeta amplification. In the authors' own workflow: Every unique nucleotide sequence counted as a clone and was annotated with V, D and J genes, copy number and frequency. Sequences were labeled productive if in frame, and non-productive if out of frame or containing stop codons. As previously described, Shannon's entropy was used to calculate clonality. The predicted amino acid sequences of productive clones were used to derive mean CDR3 Kyte-Doolittle hydropathy. The R hclust function was used to hierarchically cluster scaled V gene usage with Manhattan distance and complete linkage. Sharing of clones by CDR3 amino acid sequence was evaluated by resampling 12 repertoires per group over 100 rounds. The repertoires were screened for 65 to 75 published EBV-specific TCRbeta sequences and 200 to 250 published CMV-specific TCRbeta sequences. A couple of CVID samples yielding fewer than 10,000 sequences were excluded from analysis, leaving some 40 CVID repertoires. Held by TCRdb, this immuneACCESS table contains in-frame sequences only and omits some clones. Under half of the omission traces to an unresolved V gene where checked; the cause of the rest is unknown. The DNA gave D and trimming, while V, J and clone size come from that table. The data for this sample show approximately 7,800 clones, each detected more than once. The ten largest clones add up to roughly 5% of the sample.

CVID was diagnosed by standard criteria: serum IgG, IgA and/or IgM reduced below normal range, plus specific antibody deficiency. A total of roughly 45 subjects (approximately 15 female and some 30 male; age range roughly 8 to 70 years, mean age around 40) were included in the CVID group. Most CVID patients and most healthy controls were of Caucasian heritage. At the time of study participation, every CVID subject had been on replacement immunoglobulin therapy for at least one year. At the time of blood collection, no CVID subject was ill or was being treated with immunomodulatory or immunosuppressive medication. Heparinized peripheral whole blood samples of about 4.5 to 9 ml were collected from each donor. Genomic DNA from adults with common variable immune deficiency (CVID) and from healthy adult controls was the source for sequencing TCRbeta CDR3 repertoires. Diluted blood was density-centrifuged over Hypaque 1077 or Ficoll-Paque to isolate peripheral blood mononuclear cells. Unsorted mononuclear cells served as the source of genomic DNA, which was extracted either by Qiagen column purification or by a centrifugation-based method.

The sequence derives from a human donor with common variable immunodeficiency. The sample consisted of peripheral blood mononuclear cells. The chain is assembled from TRBV7-2 and TRBJ2-7; 10 junctional bases match TRBD1. The CDR3 here reads CASSSRQGAGEQYF. Incomplete CDR3 DNA: TGTGCCAGCAGCTCGAGACAGGGGGCGGGCGAG.